This TCR beta chain comes out of a study of T cell responses to AZD1222 COVID-19 vaccine. Study-wide findings and caveats: There were vaccine-associated CD4 TCRs across spike, dominant at 160-218 and 743-854. The donor group comprised mostly white British people and more females; the analysis possibly underestimated clonal diversity.

The CDR3 sequence is 14 residues long. Trimming took off 2 bases at V and 3 bases at J, with 10 bases between the two ends. Germline CDR1 and CDR2: MRHNA and SNTAGT. Profiled with immunoSEQ multiplex PCR; TCRdb holds only in-frame clones, not every one. This table has fewer than 120,000 clones, 85% to 95% appearing once. Of note for this clone: The antigen is unknown.

This receptor was obtained from an adult in good health. This sequence joins TRBV6-4 and TRBJ1-2; D gene uncertain. Material: peripheral blood, obtained on day 0 of AZD1222 vaccination. The CDR3 loop is CASSDGPPYYGYTF. CDR3 nucleotides: TGTGCCAGCAGTGACGGGCCCCCGTACTATGGCTACACCTTC.